The source of this TCR beta chain is a study of cytomegalovirus exposure and HLA in healthy donors. General observations from the study: A cluster of highly shared sequence variants was likely a sequencing artifact.

PCR involved 60 Vbeta and 13 Jbeta primers. Clones were read by immunoSEQ multiplex PCR, and TCRdb kept only the in-frame ones, dropping some. Found here are about 130,000 clones, roughly three quarters of them singletons; the top ten hold over 1.5%. This CDR3 is built from 16 residues. V was clipped by 0 bases and J by 4 bases, with 13 bases between them. The germline gives CDR1 PRHDT, CDR2 FYEKMQ (reference sequence). A remark on this clone: What it recognizes is unknown.

It was healthy bone marrow donors who served as donors. Sequenced material: PBMCs. This sequence joins TRBV13 and TRBJ1-5; D possibly corresponds to TRBD1 (5 bases). This receptor was identified in a woman between 35 and 50 years old in good health and CMV-seronegative. This chain's CDR3 is CASSLGGRGRNQPQHF. In nucleotides, the CDR3 is TGTGCCAGCAGCTTAGGGGGGCGAGGTAGGAATCAGCCCCAGCATTTT.